The T cell receptor beta chain under discussion was sequenced for a study of T cells in Graves' hyperthyroidism and ophthalmopathy. There are many counts of this clonotype. The source material, RNA transcripts, was used to amplify TCR beta CDR3 regions. HTBI primers were employed in a first-round RT-PCR of the TCR CDR3. MiXCR was run by TCRdb on the multiplex PCR reads, yielding one entry per CDR3 protein. This table holds 300,000 to 450,000 distinct CDR3 sequences, around a sixth found once. V lost 6 bases to trimming and J lost 5 bases; unmatched junction nucleotides: 12. CDR3 length equals 16 residues. The germline CDR1 and CDR2 sequences are MDHEN and SYDVKM.

The specimen was blood. The J gene is TRBJ2-1, the V gene TRBV28; TRBD2 agrees at 8 bases. This TCR came from a woman aged 18-29 years with Graves' hyperthyroidism that later progressed to Graves' ophthalmopathy. The DNA for the CDR3 is TGTGCCAGCAGCCCCCGGGTGTTAGCGGGGAACAATGAGCAGTTCTTC. This codes for CASSPRVLAGNNEQFF.